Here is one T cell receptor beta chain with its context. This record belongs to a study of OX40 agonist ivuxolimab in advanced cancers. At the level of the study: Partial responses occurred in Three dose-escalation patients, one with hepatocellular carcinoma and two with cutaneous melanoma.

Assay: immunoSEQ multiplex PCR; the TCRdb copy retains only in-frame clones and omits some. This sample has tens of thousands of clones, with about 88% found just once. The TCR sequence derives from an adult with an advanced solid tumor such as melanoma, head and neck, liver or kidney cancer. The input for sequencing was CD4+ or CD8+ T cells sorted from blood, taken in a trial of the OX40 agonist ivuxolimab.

The CDR3 reads CASSLLARLAGVGRGGELFF. CDR3 nucleotides: TGTGCCAGCAGCTTATTAGCCCGACTAGCGGGGGTCGGAAGGGGAGGGGAGCTGTTTTTT. The chain recombines TRBV7-8 with TRBJ2-2, with TRBD2 matching over 12 bases. The CDR3 contains 20 residues. Germline assignment: CDR1 SGHVS and CDR2 FQNEAQ. J was trimmed by 8 bases and V by 2 bases; bases with no gene match: 18.